This passage covers 27 T cell receptor beta chains from one sample sequenced in a study of vaccination and CD4 T cells after COVID-19. The Oncomine TCR Beta short-read assay sequenced DNA from cultured CD4+ T cells. From the PCR reads, TCRdb called clonotypes with MiXCR, one entry per CDR3 protein. Here the sample spans some 8,300 distinct CDR3 sequences, about 36% being singletons. These receptors have no identified antigens. Treatment denoted: approximately nine-day PBMC culture with coronavirus spike peptide pools or control peptides (ViraFEST assay). The unexposed donor gave CD4+ T cells before the COVID-19 pandemic (2011-2018). The sample was CD4+ T cells from blood, cultured in vitro. These receptors were obtained from a human donor in good health.

This sequence joins TRBV5-1 and TRBJ1-6; 8 nucleotides line up with TRBD1. This CDR3 spans 17 amino acids. Germline CDR1 and CDR2: SGHRS and YFSETQ. Losses at the gene ends were 5 bases for V and 1 base for J; bases not matched to a gene: 8. The CDR3 DNA is TGCGCCAGCAGAAAGGAGACAGGGGAGTCCTATAATTCACCCCTCCACTTT. This gives the protein CASRKETGESYNSPLHF.

The genes are TRBV30 and TRBJ1-1; TRBD1 might be the D (5 bases). V lost 1 base to trimming and J lost 3 bases, with 18 bases between them. CDR1 and CDR2 from the germline V gene are GTSNPN and SVGIG (reference sequence). The CDR3 consists of 16 residues. CDR3 loop: CAWSATLRGADTEAFF. Here the CDR3 DNA reads TGTGCCTGGAGTGCCACCCTGAGAGGGGCTGACACTGAAGCTTTCTTT. The variable domain in full, with the rest retrieved from reference TRBV30 and TRBJ1-1, is SQTIHQWPATLVQPVGSPLSLECTVEGTSNPNLYWYRQAAGRGLQLLFYSVGIGQISSEVPQNLSASRPQDRQFILSSKKLLLSDSGFYLCAWSATLRGADTEAFFGQGTRLTVV.

The J gene is TRBJ1-5, the V gene TRBV6-1; possibly TRBD1 for D (5 bases). The V gene's germline CDR1 is MNHNS and CDR2 SASEGT. V gave up 8 bases and J gave up 6 bases, with 17 bases separating them. CDR3 length: 14 amino acids. CDR3 in DNA: TGTGCCAGCGGCCGACCAGGGCAGGGTCAGCCCCAGCATTTT. Translation: CASGRPGQGQPQHF.

The chain has TRBV7-8 and TRBJ2-7, with 7 bases that match TRBD2. Germline trimming cut 1 base from V and 3 bases from J; bases unmatched to any gene: 12. CDR3 length equals 17 residues. Germline CDR1 is SGHVS and CDR2 is FQNEAQ. In DNA, the CDR3 is TGTGCCAGCAGCTTAGTGGAATCTAGCGGACTTCTCTACGAGCAGTACTTC. Its translation is CASSLVESSGLLYEQYF. The variable domain in full, completed from reference TRBV7-8 and TRBJ2-7, reads GAGVSQSPRYKVAKRGQDVALRCDPISGHVSLFWYQQALGQGPEFLTYFQNEAQLDKSGLPSDRFFAERPEGSVSTLKIQRTQQEDSAVYLCASSLVESSGLLYEQYFGPGTRLTVT.

The V gene is TRBV2, the J gene TRBJ1-6, with 7 bases that match TRBD1. The ends lost 7 bases at V and 11 bases at J; junction bases unmatched: 14. Germline V gene data show CDR1 as SNHLY and CDR2 as FYNNEI. The CDR3 contains 15 residues. CDR3 loop: CASTQEGAGGTPLHF. CDR3 nucleotide sequence: TGTGCCAGCACCCAAGAGGGGGCAGGGGGGACACCCCTCCACTTT.

The sample holds a few counts of this clonotype. The J gene is TRBJ1-1, the V gene TRBV19; possibly TRBD1 for D (5 bases). This CDR3 contains 14 residues. Germline values: CDR1 LNHDA, CDR2 SQIVND (reference sequence). Trimming pared 7 bases from V and 0 bases from J, leaving 12 bases between. The CDR3 is CASIGRGVNTEAFF. The DNA for the CDR3 is TGTGCCAGTATTGGTCGAGGGGTGAACACTGAAGCTTTCTTT.

The V call is TRBV6-2 or TRBV6-3, the J call TRBJ1-5; no clear D. CDR1 MNHEY and CDR2 SVGEGT come from the germline V gene. The V end was cut by 8 bases, the J end by 3 bases, with 11 bases between. The CDR3 contains 13 residues. CDR3 sequence reads: CASRTHLNQPQHF. The CDR3 nucleotides are TGTGCCAGCCGTACCCATCTCAATCAGCCCCAGCATTTT.

This clonotype was seen a handful of times. Sequence at one end of the junction differs from germline and may be a read error. J is TRBJ2-3 and V is TRBV6-1; D is ambiguous. The CDR3 is 11 amino acids. From germline, CDR1 is MNHNS and CDR2 SASEGT. CDR3 in DNA: TGTGCCAGCAATGAAGAGGATACGCAGTATTTT. Protein: CASNEEDTQYF.

V and J are TRBV10-3 and TRBJ1-6; a weak D match, TRBD1 (5 bases). CDR1 ENHRY and CDR2 SYGVKD come from the germline V gene. The CDR3 extends over 17 amino acids. V was cut by 3 bases and J by 0 bases, with 12 bases left in between. CDR3 loop: CAISDPDRASYNSPLHF. CDR3 in DNA: TGTGCCATCAGTGACCCAGACAGAGCCTCCTATAATTCACCCCTCCACTTT.

This clonotype was counted only a few times. The V call is TRBV20-1, the J call TRBJ1-6; weak D call: TRBD1 (5 bases). Per germline, CDR1 DFQATT and CDR2 SNEGSKA (reference sequence). Between the trimmed V and J ends, which lost 0 bases and 8 bases, there was a span of 14 bases. This CDR3 is 15 amino acids long. The DNA for the CDR3 is TGCAGTGCTAGAGACGCCACAGGTTCATATTCACCCCTCCACTTT. It encodes CSARDATGSYSPLHF.

There are a few counts of this clonotype. The J gene is TRBJ2-2, the V gene TRBV20-1, with TRBD2 matching 8 bases. Germline V gene sequence: CDR1 DFQATT, CDR2 SNEGSKA (reference sequence). The CDR3 contains 15 residues. The CDR3 DNA reads as TGCAGCGCCGTACGAGGCGGGGGGCCGGCCGGGGAGCTGTTTTTT. The encoded protein is CSAVRGGGPAGELFF.

This clonotype has a handful of counts. This chain uses TRBV2 with TRBJ1-2, with D perhaps TRBD1 (5 bases). The germline V gene encodes CDR1 SNHLY and CDR2 FYNNEI. This CDR3 has 14 amino acids. V lost 8 bases and J 7 bases, leaving 20 bases between the germline ends. CDR3 residues: CASGGRRADGGYTF. The CDR3 nucleotides are TGTGCCAGCGGGGGGAGACGGGCAGATGGTGGCTACACCTTC.

The chain is built from TRBV19 and TRBJ2-2; maybe TRBD2 (5 bases). Germline CDR1 LNHDA, CDR2 SQIVND (reference sequence). The V end lost 1 base, the J end lost 2 bases, and 8 bases lay between the germline ends. This CDR3 spans 15 amino acids. The CDR3 loop is CASSIGAGNTGELFF. The CDR3 DNA follows: TGTGCCAGTAGTATAGGGGCGGGTAACACCGGGGAGCTGTTTTTT.

This clonotype was found a few times. This chain uses TRBV10-1 with TRBJ1-1; 9 nucleotides match TRBD1. The germline CDR1 and CDR2 sequences are WNHNN and SYGVQD (reference sequence). The CDR3 is 13 residues long. Trimming removed 8 bases from V and 7 bases from J; junction bases left unmatched: 8. CDR3 sequence reads: CASPGQGRSEAFF. CDR3 in DNA: TGCGCCAGCCCGGGACAGGGCCGAAGTGAAGCTTTCTTT.

V and J are TRBV28 and TRBJ1-2; 7 bases fit TRBD1. This CDR3 has 15 residues. V lost 5 bases and J lost 2; bases outside the gene matches: 8. Germline V lookup: CDR1 MDHEN, CDR2 SYDVKM. The CDR3 protein is CASSNTGEANYGYTF. The CDR3 coding sequence is TGTGCCAGCAGTAATACAGGGGAGGCGAACTATGGCTACACCTTC.

This clonotype was detected only a few times. This chain joins TRBV7-2 and TRBJ2-5; D is unclear. The V and J ends lost 2 bases and 2 bases respectively, with 9 bases between them. Per the germline V gene, CDR1 is SGHTA and CDR2 is FQGNSA. The length of the CDR3 is 14 residues. CDR3 bases: TGTGCCAGCAGCTTATCTTACGCACAAGAGACCCAGTACTTC. It specifies CASSLSYAQETQYF.

In its sample, this clonotype was seen a few times. The rearrangement uses TRBV19 and TRBJ1-2; D is undetermined. Germline CDR1 is LNHDA and CDR2 is SQIVND (reference sequence). The CDR3 length is 12 residues. Deletions cut 11 bases from V and 3 bases from J, with 13 bases between. CDR3 protein: CAASAGDYGYTF. CDR3 nucleotide sequence: TGTGCCGCTTCGGCGGGTGACTATGGCTACACCTTC.

This rearrangement joins TRBV7-9 to TRBJ2-1; TRBD2 might be the D (5 bases). Trimming took 1 base from V and 11 from J, leaving 9 bases between them. The CDR3 is 12 amino acids. The V gene's germline CDR1 is SEHNR and CDR2 FQNEAQ (reference sequence). CDR3 DNA sequence: TGTGCCAGCAGCTTAGACCCTAGCAAGCAGTTCTTC. Amino acid sequence: CASSLDPSKQFF.

This clonotype was observed a few times. This chain uses TRBV7-9 with TRBJ2-3; D not certain. The germline V and J ends were trimmed by 4 bases and 1 base, with 6 bases remaining between them. This CDR3 comprises 13 residues. From germline, CDR1 is SEHNR and CDR2 FQNEAQ (reference sequence). The DNA for the CDR3 is TGTGCCAGCAGCTCCGCCCGCACAGATACGCAGTATTTT. Amino acid sequence: CASSSARTDTQYF.

This clonotype was recorded a few times. The V and J genes are TRBV6-1 and TRBJ1-1, with D possibly being TRBD1 (5 bases). CDR3 length equals 12 residues. In germline, CDR1 is MNHNS, CDR2 SASEGT. V lost 8 bases to trimming and J lost 3 bases, with 10 bases between them. Here the CDR3 reads CASPGWYTEAFF. CDR3 nucleotide sequence: TGTGCCAGCCCAGGGTGGTACACTGAAGCTTTCTTT.

The V gene is TRBV10-3, the J gene TRBJ2-5; TRBD2 matches at 9 bases. With 10 bases clipped from V and 4 bases from J, the junction kept 7 bases outside the gene matches. The CDR3 spans 13 residues. In germline, CDR1 is ENHRY, CDR2 SYGVKD. In DNA form, the CDR3 reads TGTGCCAGCGTAGCGGGGGAGGGAGAGACCCAGTACTTC. Protein product: CASVAGEGETQYF.

In its sample, this clonotype was seen a few times. This sequence joins TRBV11-3 and TRBJ2-3; TRBD1 might be the D (5 bases). The CDR3 has 13 amino acids. V was shortened by 8 bases and J by 4 bases, with 13 bases between the two germline ends. Germline V lookup: CDR1 SGHNT, CDR2 YENEEA. This CDR3 reads CASGTGGPDTQYF. In DNA, the CDR3 is TGTGCCAGCGGAACAGGCGGCCCAGATACGCAGTATTTT.

This sequence joins TRBV7-2 and TRBJ2-5; D possibly uses TRBD1 or TRBD2 (5 bases each). Between the trimmed V and J ends, which lost 1 base and 7 bases, there was a span of 19 bases. In germline, CDR1 is SGHTA, CDR2 FQGNSA. The CDR3 runs 16 residues. Here the CDR3 reads CASSLVSLGDGGTQYF. DNA of the CDR3: TGTGCCAGCAGCTTAGTGTCGCTCGGGGACGGTGGGACCCAGTACTTC.

Only a few counts were recorded for this clonotype. V is TRBV6-5 and J is TRBJ2-5; D might be TRBD1 (5 bases). The CDR3 is 14 residues long. The germline V gene encodes CDR1 MNHEY and CDR2 SVGAGI. V dropped 0 bases and J dropped 5 bases, with 10 bases sitting between them. CDR3 sequence reads: CASSYSMGRETQYF. CDR3 DNA sequence: TGTGCCAGCAGTTACTCGATGGGGCGGGAGACCCAGTACTTC.

The V call is TRBV6-2 or TRBV6-3, the J call TRBJ1-2; weak D call: TRBD1 (5 bases). In germline, CDR1 is MNHEY, CDR2 SVGEGT. CDR3 length: 18 amino acids. The germline V and J ends were trimmed by 2 bases and 0 bases, with 19 bases remaining between them. This chain's CDR3 is CASSYGGLGPPANYGYTF. The DNA for the CDR3 is TGTGCCAGCAGTTACGGGGGATTGGGCCCTCCAGCTAACTATGGCTACACCTTC.

This clonotype was seen just once. CDR3 in DNA: TGTGCCAGCAGCTTAGTAGCTGGGGGGGCCTACGAGCAGTACTTC. This translates into CASSLVAGGAYEQYF. The chain employs TRBV7-2 and TRBJ2-7, with 7 bases that match TRBD2. Germline CDR1 reads SGHTA; CDR2 reads FQGNSA. Trimming took 1 base from V and 2 from J; bases not matched to a gene: 5. The CDR3 has 15 amino acids.

V is TRBV12-3 or TRBV12-4 and J is TRBJ1-1; the D is unclear. The CDR3 loop spans 11 amino acids. Trimming took 3 bases from V and 8 from J, leaving 7 bases between them. CDR3 coding DNA: TGTGCCAGCAGTTTTGGAGGGGAAGCTTTCTTT. Amino acid sequence: CASSFGGEAFF.